This record looks at one TCR beta chain sequence and its context. Repertoires were generated with immunoSEQ multiplex PCR, while TCRdb's copy carries only in-frame clones and drops some. The sample yields a few hundred thousand clones, about 80% seen once. This entry is derived from a study of blood T cell repertoires in COVID-19. Germline CDR1 and CDR2: SGDLS and YYNGEE. The CDR3 length is 17 residues. The trim removed 0 bases at V and 9 bases at J, leaving 14 bases unmatched. The chain carries TRBV9 and TRBJ1-4, with 7 nucleotides matching TRBD1. Source material: peripheral blood. The TCR comes from a woman in her fifties or sixties with acute or convalescent COVID-19. The CDR3 spells CASSVDAGQATVKKLFF. In nucleotides, the CDR3 is TGTGCCAGCAGCGTAGATGCAGGACAGGCGACCGTGAAAAAACTGTTTTTT.